These 14 T cell receptor beta chains share one sample of origin, sequenced in a study of OX40 agonist ivuxolimab in advanced cancers. The data were produced by immunoSEQ multiplex PCR, yet TCRdb's version contains in-frame clones alone and is incomplete. Among about 77,000 clones, around 87% were seen once, and the ten largest hold around 0.56%. Material: CD4+ or CD8+ T cells sorted from blood, obtained in a trial of the OX40 agonist ivuxolimab. The receptors here all came from an adult with an advanced solid tumor such as melanoma, head and neck, liver or kidney cancer.

The V and J genes are TRBV6-1 and TRBJ2-1; the match to TRBD1 covers 7 bases. V dropped 4 bases and J dropped 5; count of bases not matched to a gene: 11. The CDR3 runs to 16 residues. Germline CDR1 reads MNHNS; CDR2 reads SASEGT. CDR3 in DNA: TGTGCCAGCAGTGGTGGGACAGCGTTAAGTCACAATGAGCAGTTCTTC. Residues: CASSGGTALSHNEQFF.

This rearrangement joins TRBV5-6 to TRBJ1-6; TRBD1 aligns across 8 bases. The CDR3 is 15 amino acids. J was trimmed by 8 bases and V by 1 base; bases with no gene match: 5. In germline, CDR1 is SGHDT, CDR2 YYEEEE. In nucleotides, the CDR3 is TGTGCCAGCAGCTTGCCCCAGGGGGCCGATTCACCCCTCCACTTT. Protein sequence: CASSLPQGADSPLHF.

The V call is TRBV11-2, the J call TRBJ2-5; D is unresolved. The ends were cut back, 0 bases at V and 2 bases at J, with 7 bases in the middle. From germline, CDR1 is SGHAT and CDR2 FQNNGV. The CDR3 contains 14 residues. The CDR3 spells CASSLDLGQETQYF. CDR3 DNA: TGTGCCAGCAGCTTAGATCTCGGGCAAGAGACCCAGTACTTC.

V usage is TRBV5-1 and J usage is TRBJ2-3; maybe TRBD2 (6 bases). V shed 5 bases and J shed 2 bases, with 15 bases lying between them. CDR3 length: 15 residues. The germline V gene encodes CDR1 SGHRS and CDR2 YFSETQ. The CDR3 bases are TGCGCCAGCAGTAGTGCGGGACTTCTCACAGATACGCAGTATTTT. It yields the protein CASSSAGLLTDTQYF.

V gene TRBV9 combines with J gene TRBJ2-3; 10 bases agree with TRBD1. The ends lost 3 bases at V and 2 bases at J; junction bases unmatched: 9. Germline V gene data show CDR1 as SGDLS and CDR2 as YYNGEE. This CDR3 spans 17 amino acids. The CDR3 region has the DNA TGTGCCAGCAGCGAGACCATGGGACAGGGGTTCACAGATACGCAGTATTTT. The encoded protein is CASSETMGQGFTDTQYF.

This sequence joins TRBV15 and TRBJ1-1, with D possibly being TRBD1 (5 bases). Trimming cost V 0 bases and J 4 bases, with 12 bases left between them. Germline-derived CDR1 and CDR2 are LNHNV and YYDKDF (reference sequence). This CDR3 is built from 15 residues. CDR3 residues: CATSRDIAGRTEAFF. For the CDR3, the DNA is TGTGCCACCAGCAGAGATATCGCAGGGCGCACTGAAGCTTTCTTT.

The genes are TRBV5-1 and TRBJ2-1; D gene ambiguous. Germline V gene data show CDR1 as SGHRS and CDR2 as YFSETQ. There are 17 residues in the CDR3. V lost 3 bases and J lost 6, with 22 bases in between. CDR3 residues: CASSSLATTTSTNEQFF. CDR3 DNA sequence: TGCGCCAGCAGCTCACTGGCTACTACGACCAGCACCAATGAGCAGTTCTTC.

The chain uses TRBV4-2 and TRBJ2-3; 12 nucleotides match TRBD2. The CDR3 totals 15 residues. CDR1 and CDR2 from the germline V gene are LGHNA and YNFKEQ. The V gene end was trimmed by 1 base and the J gene end by 6 bases; junction bases not matched to a gene: 2. The CDR3 nucleotides read TGTGCCAGCAGCCAAGTACTAGCGGGAGGCGATACGCAGTATTTT. Protein product: CASSQVLAGGDTQYF.

The gene calls are TRBV28 and TRBJ2-5; D not resolved. Per the germline V gene, CDR1 is MDHEN and CDR2 is SYDVKM. The CDR3 is 12 amino acids. The V and J ends lost 2 bases and 11 bases respectively, with 12 bases between them. CDR3 DNA sequence: TGTGCCAGCAGTTTACCCAGGCTGGGGCAGTACTTC. It codes for CASSLPRLGQYF.

DNA for the CDR3: TGTGCCAGCAGCCTGACGACTAGATCAGAGACCCAGTACTTC. Its protein product is CASSLTTRSETQYF. The chain joins TRBV11-2 to TRBJ2-5, with a possible D match to TRBD2 (6 bases). CDR1 is SGHAT, CDR2 FQNNGV, per germline. The CDR3 has 14 amino acids. The germline V and J ends were trimmed by 5 bases and 4 bases, with 14 bases remaining between them.

The V and J genes are TRBV30 and TRBJ1-2, with no clear D. V lost 2 bases, J lost 4 bases, and 8 bases lay in between. The CDR3 sequence is 12 residues long. Germline lookup yields CDR1 GTSNPN and CDR2 SVGIG (reference sequence). CDR3 DNA: TGTGCCTGGAGTACTCAAGTCTATGGCTACACCTTC. The encoded protein is CAWSTQVYGYTF.

The genes are TRBV9 and TRBJ1-2; 8 nucleotides align to TRBD1. Germline V CDR1 and CDR2: SGDLS, YYNGEE. Trimming at V came to 0 bases and at J to 7 bases, leaving 8 bases not matched to a gene. This CDR3 has 15 residues. This chain's CDR3 is CASSVDWQGATGYTF. The DNA of the CDR3 is TGTGCCAGCAGCGTAGATTGGCAGGGGGCGACTGGCTACACCTTC.

For the CDR3, the DNA is TGTGCCAGCAGCTCCAAAGACTCCTACAATGAGCAGTTCTTC. Translated: CASSSKDSYNEQFF. The chain recombines TRBV11-2 with TRBJ2-1, with D unresolved. There are 14 residues in the CDR3. The V gene's germline CDR1 is SGHAT and CDR2 FQNNGV. Trimming pared 4 bases from V and 0 bases from J, leaving 7 bases between.

V usage is TRBV7-3 and J usage is TRBJ2-3, with D perhaps TRBD2 (6 bases). The CDR3 runs 16 residues. Germline V CDR1 and CDR2: SGHTA, FQGTGA. Trimming took off 5 bases at V and 1 base at J, with 16 bases between the two ends. The CDR3 is CASSPGPGGGTDTQYF. The DNA for the CDR3 is TGTGCCAGCAGCCCCGGGCCCGGGGGAGGCACAGATACGCAGTATTTT. Supplemented by reference TRBV7-3 and TRBJ2-3, the full variable domain reads GAGVSQTPSNKVTEKGKYVELRCDPISGHTALYWYRQSLGQGPEFLIYFQGTGAADDSGLPNDRFFAVRPEGSVSTLKIQRTERGDSAVYLCASSPGPGGGTDTQYFGPGTRLTVL.